This T cell receptor beta chain was recorded in a study of cytomegalovirus exposure and HLA in healthy donors. Whole-study findings and limits: The authors enumerated around 150 TCR beta chains as linked to cytomegalovirus. For most TCR beta V segments, an earlier analysis put the productive rate at about 90% or about 30% of the time. Highly shared variants forming one cluster were likely a sequencing artifact.

The CDR3 runs to 12 residues. Germline CDR1 is SGHNT and CDR2 is YYREEE (reference sequence). With 4 bases removed from V and 2 bases from J, the gap between germline ends came to 6 bases. Comments on this clone: The target antigen is unknown.

60 Vbeta and 13 Jbeta primers were used in PCR. The protocol was immunoSEQ multiplex PCR, while the TCRdb copy is restricted to in-frame clones and leaves out a portion. The sample lists 110,000 or so clones; 70% to 85% were seen once. This sequence joins TRBV5-4 and TRBJ2-5; D unclear. The sequenced sample was PBMCs. This receptor was taken from a woman in her 40s in good health and CMV-seropositive. The CDR3 loop reads CASSPVQETQYF. For the CDR3, the DNA is TGTGCCAGCAGCCCCGTACAAGAGACCCAGTACTTC.